Given below is one T cell receptor beta chain in context. It lacks a known antigen. The sample holds no much larger clone one base away, and base qualities are not on file. This sample is part of a study of Ad26.COV2.S vaccination and SARS-CoV-2 variants (dated by TCRdb to the early 2020s). For the wider study: Donors in the vaccine arm were drawn from COV1001, a phase I-IIa trial of Ad26.COV2.S in healthy adults that was multicentre, randomized, double-blind and placebo-controlled. Ad26.COV2.S was administered intramuscularly at 5 x 10^10 or 1 x 10^11 viral particles, either as a single shot or as two shots given 56 days apart. Sequencing of the TCRbeta repertoire served to evaluate the specificity and breadth of SARS-CoV-2-reactive T cell receptors following Ad26.COV2.S vaccination. The TCR-sequenced set comprised approximately 30 samples: some 20 Ad26.COV2.S vaccine recipients, 5 placebo recipients and 8 SARS-CoV-2 convalescent individuals. Trial participants were randomized into five groups of five: low-dose or high-dose Ad26.COV2.S given once or twice, or placebo on both occasions. Investigators remained blinded to trial group allocation during experiments and outcome assessment.

TCRbeta CDR3 regions were sequenced with the immunoSEQ Assay. After extraction, genomic DNA underwent amplification by bias-controlled multiplex PCR, followed by high-throughput sequencing. Per the authors' processing: To quantify the absolute abundance of each unique TCRbeta CDR3 region, sequences were collapsed and filtered. Usable DNA was measured by amplifying reference genes present in all nucleated cells, and TCRbeta template counts were normalized to that usable DNA to estimate T cell fraction. Repertoire TCRs were annotated as SARS-CoV-2-specific when V gene, CDR3 amino acid sequence and J gene were exactly matched to a known reactive TCR set. MIRA supplied the reference SARS-CoV-2 TCR set, which was filtered for enrichment in COVID-19-positive ImmuneCODE repertoires so that public or cross-reactive TCRs were removed. Drawing on the MIRA antigens, annotated TCRs were analysed further at the level of specific ORF or position within ORF. Depth was the summed frequency of annotated unique rearrangements, while breadth was defined as annotated unique rearrangements over total unique productive rearrangements. Group comparisons of TCR breadth used two-sided Wilcoxon rank-sum tests. Entries here come from immuneACCESS through TCRdb and include only in-frame sequences with V and J called. Some clones fail to appear in such tables; in the studies checked, an unresolved V gene covers under half of the shortfall, and the cause of the remainder is unknown. The D gene and trimming were derived from the DNA, and the V and J assignments and clone size from that table. Present in this sample are about 410,000 clones, less than 90% of which were seen just once. The top ten hold roughly 3.2% of the sample.

The paper as a whole reports these results and caveats: The authors noted that total T cell responses may have been underestimated by the TCR breadth and depth analyses. Ad26.COV2.S recipients had higher spike-specific TCR breadth than placebo recipients (P = 0.0014). Non-spike TCR breadth was comparable between vaccine and placebo recipients, consistent with the vaccine containing only spike. Substantial breadth of spike-specific CD8+ and CD4+ T cell responses was reported after vaccination. The study was not powered to compare responses between vaccine doses or regimens.

The treatment or condition tag for this specimen amounts to: some 20 received Ad26.COV2.S at low or high dose, single or two shots; about 5 received placebo; per-sample allocation not given. Repertoires of vaccine and placebo recipients were sequenced from samples taken on day 63 after the first injection. Between 29 July and 7 August 2020, Cohort 1b enrolled some 25 adults aged 18-55 years at one site in Boston, USA. Ad26.COV2.S was a replication-incompetent adenovirus type 26 vector expressing a prefusion-stabilized SARS-CoV-2 spike protein from the original Wuhan strain. This TCR came from a person aged 18-60 years who received the Ad26.COV2.S COVID-19 vaccine or a placebo. The material was peripheral blood, obtained in a trial of Ad26.COV2.S vaccine versus placebo.

CDR3 protein: CASSRWGDPNQPQHF. The nucleotide sequence reads as follows: TGTGCCAGCAGCCGGTGGGGAGACCCCAATCAGCCCCAGCATTTT. The sequence is built from TRBV5-4 and TRBJ1-5; the D gene remains uncertain. Reading the germline V gene (reference sequence) gives CDR1 SGHNT and CDR2 YYREEE. Trimming takes 4 bases from V and 3 bases from J, and the germline ends sit 14 bases apart. The CDR3 spans 15 residues, from the cysteine through the phenylalanine. Only the CDR3 DNA is retained, 45 bases long and in frame from the first base.